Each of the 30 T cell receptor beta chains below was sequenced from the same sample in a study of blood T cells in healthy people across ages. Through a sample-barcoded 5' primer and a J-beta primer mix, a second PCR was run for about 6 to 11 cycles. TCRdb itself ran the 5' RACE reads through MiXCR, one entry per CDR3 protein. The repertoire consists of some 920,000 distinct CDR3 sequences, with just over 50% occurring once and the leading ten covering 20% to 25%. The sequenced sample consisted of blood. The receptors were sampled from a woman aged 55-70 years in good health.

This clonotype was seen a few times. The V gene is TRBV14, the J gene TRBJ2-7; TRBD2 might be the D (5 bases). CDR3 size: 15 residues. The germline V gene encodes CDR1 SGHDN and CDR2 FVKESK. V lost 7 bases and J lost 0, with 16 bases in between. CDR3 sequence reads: CASTEGAGPSYEQYF. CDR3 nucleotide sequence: TGTGCCAGCACCGAAGGCGCGGGCCCCTCCTACGAGCAGTACTTC.

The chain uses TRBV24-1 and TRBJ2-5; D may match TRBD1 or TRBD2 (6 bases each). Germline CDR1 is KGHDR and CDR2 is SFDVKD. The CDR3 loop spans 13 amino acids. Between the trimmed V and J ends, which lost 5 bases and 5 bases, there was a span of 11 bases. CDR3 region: CATSGSGAETQYF. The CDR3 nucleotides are TGTGCCACCAGTGGATCGGGGGCGGAGACCCAGTACTTC.

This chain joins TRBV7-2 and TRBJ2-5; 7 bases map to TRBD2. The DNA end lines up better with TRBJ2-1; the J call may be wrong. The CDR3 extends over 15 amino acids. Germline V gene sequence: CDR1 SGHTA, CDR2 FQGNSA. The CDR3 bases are TGTGCCAGCAGCTCGACCCCGGGAGGTCAAGAGACCCAGTTCTTC. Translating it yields CASSSTPGGQETQFF.

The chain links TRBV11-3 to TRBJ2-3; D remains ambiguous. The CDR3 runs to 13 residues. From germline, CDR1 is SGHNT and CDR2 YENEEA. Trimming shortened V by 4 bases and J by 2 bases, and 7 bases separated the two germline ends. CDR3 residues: CASSYENTDTQYF. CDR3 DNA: TGTGCCAGCAGCTACGAAAACACAGATACGCAGTATTTT.

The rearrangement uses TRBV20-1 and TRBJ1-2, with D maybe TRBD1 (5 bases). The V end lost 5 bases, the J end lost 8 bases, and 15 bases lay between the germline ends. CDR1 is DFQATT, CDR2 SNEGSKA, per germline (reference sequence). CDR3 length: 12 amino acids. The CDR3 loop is CSASPTGFGYTF. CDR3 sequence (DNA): TGCAGTGCTTCGCCCACAGGTTTCGGCTACACCTTC.

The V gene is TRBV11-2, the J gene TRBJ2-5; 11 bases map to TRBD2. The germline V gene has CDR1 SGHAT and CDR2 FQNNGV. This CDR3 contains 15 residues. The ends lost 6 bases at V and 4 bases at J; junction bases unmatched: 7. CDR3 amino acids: CASRHSGRAPETQYF. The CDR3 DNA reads TGTGCCAGCAGACATAGCGGGAGGGCCCCAGAGACCCAGTACTTC.

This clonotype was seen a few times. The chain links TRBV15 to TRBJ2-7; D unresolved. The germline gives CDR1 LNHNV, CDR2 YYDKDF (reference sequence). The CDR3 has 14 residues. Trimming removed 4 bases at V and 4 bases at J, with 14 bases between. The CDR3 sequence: CATSTGQLRYEQYF. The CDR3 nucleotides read TGTGCCACCAGCACGGGCCAGCTTCGGTACGAGCAGTACTTC.

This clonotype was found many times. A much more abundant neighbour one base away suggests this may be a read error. This chain's CDR3 is CASSVTGMPYEQYF. Written as DNA, the CDR3 is TGTGCCAGCAGCGTGACGGGGATGCCCTACGAGCAGTACTTC. V gene TRBV5-6 combines with J gene TRBJ2-7; D possibly corresponds to TRBD2 (5 bases). V gave up 4 bases and J gave up 2 bases, with 13 bases separating them. The CDR3 loop spans 14 amino acids. The germline V gene has CDR1 SGHDT and CDR2 YYEEEE.

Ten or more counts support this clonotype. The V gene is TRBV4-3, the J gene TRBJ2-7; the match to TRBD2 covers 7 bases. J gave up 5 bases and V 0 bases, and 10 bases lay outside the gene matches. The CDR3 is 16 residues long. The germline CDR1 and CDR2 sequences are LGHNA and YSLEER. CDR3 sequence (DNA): TGCGCCAGCAGCCAAGAGTTTGGGGGAGGGCGGAACGAGCAGTACTTC. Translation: CASSQEFGGGRNEQYF.

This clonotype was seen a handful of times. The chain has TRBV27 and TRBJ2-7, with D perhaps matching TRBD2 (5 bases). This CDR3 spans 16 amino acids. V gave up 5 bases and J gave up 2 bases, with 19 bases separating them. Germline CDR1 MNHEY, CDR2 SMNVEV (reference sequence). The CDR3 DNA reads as TGTGCCAGCAGTAAGGCCCCCGGAGGATTCCCCTACGAGCAGTACTTC. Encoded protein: CASSKAPGGFPYEQYF.

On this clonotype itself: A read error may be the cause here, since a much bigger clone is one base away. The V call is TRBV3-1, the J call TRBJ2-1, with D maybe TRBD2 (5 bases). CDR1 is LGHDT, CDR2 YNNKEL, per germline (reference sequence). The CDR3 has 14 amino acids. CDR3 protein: CASSKGRGYNERFF. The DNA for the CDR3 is TGTGCCAGCAGCAAAGGACGCGGGTACAATGAGCGGTTCTTC.

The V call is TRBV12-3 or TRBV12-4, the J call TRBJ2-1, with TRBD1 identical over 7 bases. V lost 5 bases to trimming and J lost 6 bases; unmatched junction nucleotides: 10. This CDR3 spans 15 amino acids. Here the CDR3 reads CASSNDRVDLNEQFF. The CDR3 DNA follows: TGTGCCAGCAGTAACGACAGGGTAGATCTCAATGAGCAGTTCTTC.

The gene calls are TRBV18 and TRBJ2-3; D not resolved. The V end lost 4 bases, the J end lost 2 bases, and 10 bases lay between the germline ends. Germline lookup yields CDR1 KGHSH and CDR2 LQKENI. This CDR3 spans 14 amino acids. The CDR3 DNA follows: TGTGCCAGCTCACGGTTACAGTCCACAGATACGCAGTATTTT. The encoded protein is CASSRLQSTDTQYF. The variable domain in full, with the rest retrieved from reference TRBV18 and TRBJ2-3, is NAGVMQNPRHLVRRRGQEARLRCSPMKGHSHVYWYRQLPEEGLKFMVYLQKENIIDESGMPKERFSAEFPKEGPSILRIQQVVRGDSAAYFCASSRLQSTDTQYFGPGTRLTVL.

DNA for the CDR3: TGTGCCAGCAGTTACTCGAGAGGGTCCCAGGGGTGGCACGAGCAGTACTTC. This translates into CASSYSRGSQGWHEQYF. The gene calls are TRBV6-6 and TRBJ2-7, with a weak D call TRBD1 (6 bases). CDR1 and CDR2 from the germline V gene are MNHNY and SVGAGI (reference sequence). This CDR3 contains 17 residues. V was cut by 0 bases and J by 5 bases, with 20 bases left in between.

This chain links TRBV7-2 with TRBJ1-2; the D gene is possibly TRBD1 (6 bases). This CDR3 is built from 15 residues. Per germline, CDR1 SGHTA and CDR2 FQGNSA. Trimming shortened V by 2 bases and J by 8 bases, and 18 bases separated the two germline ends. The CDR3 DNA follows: TGTGCCAGCAGCTTATGGGGCCTTGGGGGCAGGGGCTACACCTTC. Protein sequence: CASSLWGLGGRGYTF.

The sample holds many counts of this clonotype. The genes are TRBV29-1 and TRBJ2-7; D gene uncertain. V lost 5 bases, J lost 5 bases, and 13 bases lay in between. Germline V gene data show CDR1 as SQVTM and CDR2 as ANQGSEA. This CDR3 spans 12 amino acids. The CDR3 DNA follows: TGCAGCGTTCGGCTCTCTGGAGACGAGCAGTACTTC. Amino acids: CSVRLSGDEQYF.

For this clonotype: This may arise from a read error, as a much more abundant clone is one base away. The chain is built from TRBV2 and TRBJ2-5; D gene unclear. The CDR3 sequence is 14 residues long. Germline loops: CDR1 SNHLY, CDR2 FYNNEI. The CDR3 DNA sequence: TGTGCCAGCAGTCTCGGGCGGAACCAAGAGGCCCAGTACTTC. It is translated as CASSLGRNQEAQYF.

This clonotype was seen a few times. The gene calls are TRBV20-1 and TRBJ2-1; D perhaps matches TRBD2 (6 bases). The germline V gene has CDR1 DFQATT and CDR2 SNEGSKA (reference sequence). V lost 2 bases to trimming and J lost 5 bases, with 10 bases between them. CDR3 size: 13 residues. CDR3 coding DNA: TGCAGTGCTAGAAGGGGAGGTAACAATGAGCAGTTCTTC. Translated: CSARRGGNNEQFF.

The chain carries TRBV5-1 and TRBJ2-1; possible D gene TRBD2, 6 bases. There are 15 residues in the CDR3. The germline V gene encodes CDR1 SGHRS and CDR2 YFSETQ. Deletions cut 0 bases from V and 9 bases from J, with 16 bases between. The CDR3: CASSLGARASAEQFF. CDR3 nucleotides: TGCGCCAGCAGCTTGGGGGCCCGTGCTAGCGCTGAGCAGTTCTTC.

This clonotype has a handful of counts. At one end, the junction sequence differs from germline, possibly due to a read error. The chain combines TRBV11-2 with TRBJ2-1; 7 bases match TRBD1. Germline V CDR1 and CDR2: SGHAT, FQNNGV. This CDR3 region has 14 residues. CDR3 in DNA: TGTGCCAGCCGCAGACAGGGCTCCCACAATGAGCAGTTCTTC. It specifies CASRRQGSHNEQFF.

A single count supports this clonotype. Here the CDR3 DNA reads TGTGCCAGCAGTTTTCGGACAGGGCCGTACAATGAGCAGTTCTTC. Amino acids: CASSFRTGPYNEQFF. The rearrangement uses TRBV12-3 or TRBV12-4 and TRBJ2-1, with TRBD1 matching over 8 bases. CDR3 length equals 15 residues. After removal of 3 bases from V and 4 bases from J, the junction contained 5 bases not matched to a gene.

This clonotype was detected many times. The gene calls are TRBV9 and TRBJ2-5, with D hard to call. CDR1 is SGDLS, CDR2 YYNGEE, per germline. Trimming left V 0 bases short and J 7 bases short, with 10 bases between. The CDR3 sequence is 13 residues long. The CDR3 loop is CASSVVSSGTQYF. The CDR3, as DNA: TGTGCCAGCAGCGTAGTGAGCTCGGGGACCCAGTACTTC.

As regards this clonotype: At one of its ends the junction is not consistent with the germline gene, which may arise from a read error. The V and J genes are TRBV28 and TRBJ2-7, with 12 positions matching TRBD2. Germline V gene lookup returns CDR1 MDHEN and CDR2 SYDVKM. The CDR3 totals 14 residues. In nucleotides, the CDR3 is TGTGCCGGCAGTACGACTAGCGGGAGTTACGAGCAGTACTTC. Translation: CAGSTTSGSYEQYF.

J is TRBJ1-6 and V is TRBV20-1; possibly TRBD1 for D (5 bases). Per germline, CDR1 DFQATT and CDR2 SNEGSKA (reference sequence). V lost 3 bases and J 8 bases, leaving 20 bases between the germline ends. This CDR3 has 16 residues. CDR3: CSASRALPLRDSPLHF. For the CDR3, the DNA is TGCAGTGCTAGCAGGGCCCTCCCCCTACGTGATTCACCCCTCCACTTT.

The CDR3 reads CASSLALQGRGYEQYF. The CDR3 region has the DNA TGCGCCAGCAGCTTGGCCCTACAGGGAAGGGGCTACGAGCAGTACTTC. The rearrangement uses TRBV5-1 and TRBJ2-7; tentative D call: TRBD1 (6 bases). This CDR3 spans 16 amino acids. V was shortened by 0 bases and J by 3 bases, with 16 bases between the two germline ends. The germline V gene encodes CDR1 SGHRS and CDR2 YFSETQ. Complete variable domain (other parts from reference TRBV5-1 and TRBJ2-7): KAGVTQTPRYLIKTRGQQVTLSCSPISGHRSVSWYQQTPGQGLQFLFEYFSETQRNKGNFPGRFSGRQFSNSRSEMNVSTLELGDSALYLCASSLALQGRGYEQYFGPGTRLTVT.

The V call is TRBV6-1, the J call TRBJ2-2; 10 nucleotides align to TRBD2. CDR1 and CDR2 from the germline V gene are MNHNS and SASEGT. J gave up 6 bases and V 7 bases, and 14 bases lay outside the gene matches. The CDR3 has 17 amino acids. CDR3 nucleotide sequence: TGTGCCAGCACCGAGGGGATTAGCGGGAGGTTCTCCGGGGAGCTGTTTTTT. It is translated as CASTEGISGRFSGELFF.

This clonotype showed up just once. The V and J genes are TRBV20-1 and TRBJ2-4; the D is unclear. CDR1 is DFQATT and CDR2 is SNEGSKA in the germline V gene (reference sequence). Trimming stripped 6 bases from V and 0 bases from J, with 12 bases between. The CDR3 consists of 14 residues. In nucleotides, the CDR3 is TGCAGTGCAGCAGAAACCCTAGCCAAAAACATTCAGTACTTC. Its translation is CSAAETLAKNIQYF.

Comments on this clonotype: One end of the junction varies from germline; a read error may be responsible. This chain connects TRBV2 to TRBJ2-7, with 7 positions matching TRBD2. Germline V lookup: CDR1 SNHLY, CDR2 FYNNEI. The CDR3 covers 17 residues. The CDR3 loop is CVSSLSYASSGDYEQYF. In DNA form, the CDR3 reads TGTGTCAGCAGTCTTAGTTACGCTTCTAGCGGAGACTATGAGCAGTACTTC.

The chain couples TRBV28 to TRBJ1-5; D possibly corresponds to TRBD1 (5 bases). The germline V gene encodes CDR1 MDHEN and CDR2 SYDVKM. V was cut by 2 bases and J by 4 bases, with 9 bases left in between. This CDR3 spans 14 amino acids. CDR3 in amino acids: CASSLRAGNQPQHF. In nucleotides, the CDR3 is TGTGCCAGCAGTTTAAGGGCAGGGAATCAGCCCCAGCATTTT.

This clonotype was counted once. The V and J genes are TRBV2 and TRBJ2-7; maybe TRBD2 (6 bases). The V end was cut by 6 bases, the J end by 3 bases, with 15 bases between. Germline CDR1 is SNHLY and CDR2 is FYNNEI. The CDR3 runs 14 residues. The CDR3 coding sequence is TGTGCCAGCAGCGCTAGCGCCTTATTCTACGAGCAGTACTTC. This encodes CASSASALFYEQYF.